Detailed here is one TCR beta chain. Its antigen is unidentified. The assay was immunoSEQ multiplex PCR, and TCRdb's table has in-frame clones only and misses some. The data contain about 93,000 clones, more than 80% of them singletons. The source of the sample is a study of T cell responses to AZD1222 COVID-19 vaccine. Points from the study as a whole: Spike-specific TCR breadth and depth grew following two AZD1222 doses. A mostly white British donor set with more females was recruited, and clonal diversity was possibly underestimated. Close to half of all spike-specific TCRs reportedly target regions of the variants that are unmutated.

The ends were cut back, 4 bases at V and 4 bases at J, with 14 bases in the middle. Germline V gives CDR1 SGHRS, CDR2 YFSETQ. This CDR3 region has 14 residues. The rearrangement links TRBV5-1 to TRBJ1-2; perhaps TRBD1 as D (5 bases). This receptor was taken from an adult who received the AZD1222 COVID-19 vaccine. Specimen: peripheral blood, collected 28 days after the second AZD1222 dose. In DNA form, the CDR3 reads TGCGCCAGCAGCACAATTTCAGGGCCCTATGGCTACACCTTC. This translates into CASSTISGPYGYTF.